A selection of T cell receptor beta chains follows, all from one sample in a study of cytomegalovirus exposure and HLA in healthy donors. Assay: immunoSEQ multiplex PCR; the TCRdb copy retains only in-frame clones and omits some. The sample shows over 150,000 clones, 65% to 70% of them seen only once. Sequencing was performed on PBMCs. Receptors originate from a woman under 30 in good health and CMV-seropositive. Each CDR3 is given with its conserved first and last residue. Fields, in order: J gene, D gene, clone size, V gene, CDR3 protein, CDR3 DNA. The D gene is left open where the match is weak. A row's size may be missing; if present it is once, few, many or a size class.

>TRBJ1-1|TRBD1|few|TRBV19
CASRISGTGNTEAFF
TGTGCCAGTAGGATATCCGGGACAGGGAACACTGAAGCTTTCTTT
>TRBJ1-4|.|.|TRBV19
CASQKTPGFEKLFF
TGTGCCAGTCAGAAAACCCCAGGGTTTGAAAAACTGTTTTTT
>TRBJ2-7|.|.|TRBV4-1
CASSQVTSTIYEQYF
TGCGCCAGCAGCCAAGTGACTTCAACCATCTACGAGCAGTACTTC
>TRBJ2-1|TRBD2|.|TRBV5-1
CASSFEGGSYNEQFF
TGCGCCAGCAGCTTCGAGGGAGGGTCCTACAATGAGCAGTTCTTC
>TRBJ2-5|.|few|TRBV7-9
CASSLSVRGLGETQYF
TGTGCCAGCAGCTTATCAGTACGGGGATTAGGAGAGACCCAGTACTTC
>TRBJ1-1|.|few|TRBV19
CASSIDYRQGNTEAFF
TGTGCCAGTAGTATAGATTATCGGCAGGGGAACACTGAAGCTTTCTTT
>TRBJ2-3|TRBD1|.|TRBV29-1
CSVGQGEATDTQYF
TGCAGCGTAGGACAGGGTGAAGCCACAGATACGCAGTATTTT
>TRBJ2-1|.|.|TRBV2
CASSVQGLSYNEQFF
TGTGCCAGCAGTGTTCAGGGACTCTCCTACAATGAGCAGTTCTTC
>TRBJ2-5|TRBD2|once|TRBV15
CATSRDPLLAAQETQYF
TGTGCCACCAGCAGAGATCCCTTGCTAGCGGCTCAAGAGACCCAGTACTTC
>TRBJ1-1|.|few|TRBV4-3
CASSQDYSTRNTEAFF
TGCGCCAGCAGCCAAGATTACAGTACACGGAACACTGAAGCTTTCTTT
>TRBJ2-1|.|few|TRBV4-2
CASSQHSGQYNEQFF
TGTGCCAGCAGCCAACATAGCGGCCAGTACAATGAGCAGTTCTTC